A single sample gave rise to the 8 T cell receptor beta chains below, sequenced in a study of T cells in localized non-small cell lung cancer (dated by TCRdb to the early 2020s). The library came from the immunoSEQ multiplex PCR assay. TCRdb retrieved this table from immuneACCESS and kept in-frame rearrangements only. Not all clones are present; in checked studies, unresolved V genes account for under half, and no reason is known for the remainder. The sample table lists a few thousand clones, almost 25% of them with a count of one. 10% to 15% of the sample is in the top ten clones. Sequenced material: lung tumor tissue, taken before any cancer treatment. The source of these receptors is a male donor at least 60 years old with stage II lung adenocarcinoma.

In DNA form, the CDR3 reads TGTGCCAGCAGTGGCCAGGGACGCTATGGCTACACCTTC. It translates to CASSGQGRYGYTF. This rearrangement joins TRBV9 to TRBJ1-2, with D possibly TRBD1 on 5 matching bases. Germline V gene lookup returns CDR1 SGDLS and CDR2 YYNGEE. The CDR3 spans 13 residues. V shed 5 bases and J shed 4 bases, with 12 bases lying between them.

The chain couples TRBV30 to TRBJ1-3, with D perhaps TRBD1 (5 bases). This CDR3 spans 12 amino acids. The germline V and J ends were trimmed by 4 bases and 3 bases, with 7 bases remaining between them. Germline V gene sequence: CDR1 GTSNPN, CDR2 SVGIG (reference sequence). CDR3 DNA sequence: TGTGCCTGGAAGGGGCTTGGAAACACCATATATTTT. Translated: CAWKGLGNTIYF. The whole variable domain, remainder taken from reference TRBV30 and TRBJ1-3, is SQTIHQWPATLVQPVGSPLSLECTVEGTSNPNLYWYRQAAGRGLQLLFYSVGIGQISSEVPQNLSASRPQDRQFILSSKKLLLSDSGFYLCAWKGLGNTIYFGEGSWLTVV.

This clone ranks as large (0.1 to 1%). CDR3 loop: CAWSPRQGARGYTF. CDR3 in DNA: TGTGCCTGGAGTCCCCGACAGGGGGCGCGGGGCTACACCTTC. The chain carries TRBV30 and TRBJ1-2, with 10 nucleotides matching TRBD1. This CDR3 has 14 amino acids. Trimming removed 2 bases from V and 8 bases from J; junction bases left unmatched: 8. Germline V gene data show CDR1 as GTSNPN and CDR2 as SVGIG (reference sequence).

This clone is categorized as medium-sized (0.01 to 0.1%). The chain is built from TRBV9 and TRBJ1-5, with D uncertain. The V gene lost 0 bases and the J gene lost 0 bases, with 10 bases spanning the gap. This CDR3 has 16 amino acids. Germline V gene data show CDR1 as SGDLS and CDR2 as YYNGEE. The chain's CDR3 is CASSVGGPNSNQPQHF. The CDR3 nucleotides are TGTGCCAGCAGCGTAGGAGGACCCAATAGCAATCAGCCCCAGCATTTT.

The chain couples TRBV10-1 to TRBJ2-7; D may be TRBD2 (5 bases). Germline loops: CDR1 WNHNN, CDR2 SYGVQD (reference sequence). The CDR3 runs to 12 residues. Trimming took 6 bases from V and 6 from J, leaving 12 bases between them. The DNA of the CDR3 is TGCGCCAGCAGCCTTTTAGGAGGCGAGCAGTACTTC. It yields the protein CASSLLGGEQYF.

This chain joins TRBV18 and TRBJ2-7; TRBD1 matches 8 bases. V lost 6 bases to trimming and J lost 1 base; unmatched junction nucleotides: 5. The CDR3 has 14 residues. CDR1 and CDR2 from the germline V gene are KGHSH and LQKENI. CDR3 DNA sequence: TGTGCCAGCTCCCTGGACAGGGCGTCCTACGAGCAGTACTTC. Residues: CASSLDRASYEQYF.

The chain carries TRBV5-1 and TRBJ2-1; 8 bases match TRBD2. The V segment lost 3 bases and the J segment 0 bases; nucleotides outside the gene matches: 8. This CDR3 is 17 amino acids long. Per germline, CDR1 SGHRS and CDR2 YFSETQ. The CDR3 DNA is TGCGCCAGCAGCTGGAGCGGGAGTGTTAGCTCCTACAATGAGCAGTTCTTC. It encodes CASSWSGSVSSYNEQFF.

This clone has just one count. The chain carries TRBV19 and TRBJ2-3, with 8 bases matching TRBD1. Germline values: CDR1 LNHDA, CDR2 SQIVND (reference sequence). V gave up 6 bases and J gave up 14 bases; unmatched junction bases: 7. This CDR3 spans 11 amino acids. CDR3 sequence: CASRGQGPGYF. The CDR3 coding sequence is TGTGCCAGTAGAGGACAGGGTCCAGGGTATTTT. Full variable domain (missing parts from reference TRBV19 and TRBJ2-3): DGGITQSPKYLFRKEGQNVTLSCEQNLNHDAMYWYRQDPGQGLRLIYYSQIVNDFQKGDIAEGYSVSREKKESFPLTVTSAQKNPTAFYLCASRGQGPGYFGPGTRLTVL.